This T cell receptor (beta chain) appears in the sequencing data of a study of blood T cell repertoires in COVID-19. Study-level background: The study drew acute and convalescent COVID-19 samples from the United States, Italy and Spain.

V was cut by 7 bases and J by 2 bases, with 12 bases left in between. Germline CDR1 and CDR2: SGHRS and YFSETQ. The CDR3 runs to 13 residues. TCRdb's copy holds only in-frame clones and misses some; the assay was immunoSEQ multiplex PCR. In the table there are approximately 400,000 clones, 88% of which are singletons. The Seattle patients joined while their infection was active and were tracked longitudinally afterward. The sequencing input was peripheral blood. J is TRBJ1-1 and V is TRBV5-1, with D tentatively TRBD1 (5 bases). The clonotype originates from a woman aged 45-65 years with COVID-19, enrolled during active disease. This chain's CDR3 is CASLGGTNTEAFF. The CDR3 nucleotides are TGCGCCAGCTTGGGGGGGACCAACACTGAAGCTTTCTTT.